Listed here are 8 T cell receptor beta chains from one sample, sequenced in a study of memory CD4+ T cells and cytomegalovirus serostatus. This table comes from immunoSEQ multiplex PCR, and its TCRdb copy is limited to in-frame clones, with some not included. Of around 40,000 clones listed, roughly 80% are singletons. Single viable CD3+CD4+CD8-CD45RO+ cells were sorted as the memory CD4+ T cells. Sequencing input: memory CD4+ T cells from blood. These receptors originate from an adult in good health and CMV-seronegative.

The chain carries TRBV7-2 and TRBJ1-2; D possibly corresponds to TRBD1 (5 bases). The CDR3 covers 15 residues. CDR1 and CDR2 from the germline V gene are SGHTA and FQGNSA. The V gene lost 3 bases and the J gene lost 4 bases, with 15 bases spanning the gap. CDR3 bases: TGTGCCAGCAGCTTTGATCCTACGGGGGGCTATGGCTACACCTTC. It codes for CASSFDPTGGYGYTF.

The chain recombines TRBV27 with TRBJ2-1; D possibly corresponds to TRBD1 (6 bases). The CDR3 sequence is 16 residues long. Per the germline V gene, CDR1 is MNHEY and CDR2 is SMNVEV (reference sequence). With 5 bases removed from V and 1 base from J, the gap between germline ends came to 15 bases. In DNA form, the CDR3 reads TGTGCCAGCAGTCTTGACGGGACAAAATCCTACAATGAGCAGTTCTTC. It specifies CASSLDGTKSYNEQFF.

The gene calls are TRBV6-5 and TRBJ1-1; 11 bases line up with TRBD1. Per the germline V gene, CDR1 is MNHEY and CDR2 is SVGAGI. J was trimmed by 5 bases and V by 4 bases; bases with no gene match: 6. CDR3 length: 15 residues. CDR3 DNA sequence: TGTGCCAGCAGTTCCGTAGGACAGGGGGCGACTGAAGCTTTCTTT. Its protein is CASSSVGQGATEAFF.

V is TRBV7-2 and J is TRBJ2-1; tentatively, D is TRBD1 or TRBD2 (7 bases each). The V gene lost 5 bases and the J gene lost 2 bases, with 19 bases spanning the gap. CDR1 and CDR2 (germline): SGHTA, FQGNSA. The CDR3 has 17 residues. CDR3 DNA: TGTGCCAGCAGCCCCCAGGGGGGGGGCCCCCCCTACAATGAGCAGTTCTTC. Protein sequence: CASSPQGGGPPYNEQFF.

This rearrangement joins TRBV13 to TRBJ2-1; 9 bases fit TRBD1. Germline values: CDR1 PRHDT, CDR2 FYEKMQ (reference sequence). The CDR3 runs 17 residues. V trimming: 3 bases; J trimming: 1 base; junction bases outside the gene matches: 7. CDR3 in amino acids: CASSLGWTGASYNEQFF. CDR3 in DNA: TGTGCCAGCAGCTTGGGTTGGACAGGGGCTTCCTACAATGAGCAGTTCTTC.

V gene TRBV5-1 combines with J gene TRBJ2-7; 7 bases agree with TRBD1. With 4 bases clipped from V and 1 base from J, the junction kept 5 bases outside the gene matches. CDR1 and CDR2 (germline): SGHRS, YFSETQ. The CDR3 consists of 14 residues. The chain's CDR3 is CASSTLTGSYEQYF. In DNA, the CDR3 is TGCGCCAGCAGCACCCTGACAGGGTCCTACGAGCAGTACTTC.

The genes are TRBV6-1 and TRBJ2-1, with TRBD1 identical over 7 bases. V lost 3 bases, J lost 7 bases, and 9 bases stayed unmatched. This CDR3 is 15 amino acids long. Germline V lookup: CDR1 MNHNS, CDR2 SASEGT. This chain's CDR3 is CASSDLGTDTNEQFF. The CDR3 region has the DNA TGTGCCAGCAGTGACCTCGGGACAGATACTAATGAGCAGTTCTTC.

The chain links TRBV2 to TRBJ2-2, with 10 positions matching TRBD1. J was trimmed by 10 bases and V by 5 bases; bases with no gene match: 4. Per the germline V gene, CDR1 is SNHLY and CDR2 is FYNNEI. The CDR3 runs to 13 residues. CDR3 sequence: CASSRQGAVELFF. In DNA form, the CDR3 reads TGTGCCAGCAGTAGACAGGGGGCTGTGGAGCTGTTTTTT.